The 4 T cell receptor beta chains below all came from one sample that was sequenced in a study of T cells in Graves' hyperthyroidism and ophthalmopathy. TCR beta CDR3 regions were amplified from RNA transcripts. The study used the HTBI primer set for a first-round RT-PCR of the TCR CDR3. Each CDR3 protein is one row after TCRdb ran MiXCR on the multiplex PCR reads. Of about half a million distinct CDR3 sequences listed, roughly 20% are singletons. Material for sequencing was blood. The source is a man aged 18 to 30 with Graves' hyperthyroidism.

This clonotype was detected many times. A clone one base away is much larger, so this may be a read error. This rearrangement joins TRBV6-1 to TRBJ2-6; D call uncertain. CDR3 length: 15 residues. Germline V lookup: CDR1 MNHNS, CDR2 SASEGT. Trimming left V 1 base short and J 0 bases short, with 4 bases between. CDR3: CASSEEGSGANVLTF. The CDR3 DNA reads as TGTGCCAGCAGTGAAGAGGGCTCTGGGGCCAACGTCCTGACTTTC.

This chain's CDR3 is CASSVGADSNQPQHF. CDR3 in DNA: TGTGCCAGCAGCGTAGGGGCAGATAGCAATCAGCCCCAGCATTTT. The rearrangement joins TRBV9 to TRBJ1-5; no clear D gene. The V end was cut by 0 bases, the J end by 0 bases, with 7 bases between. The CDR3 is 15 residues long. Looked up from germline, CDR1 is SGDLS and CDR2 is YYNGEE.

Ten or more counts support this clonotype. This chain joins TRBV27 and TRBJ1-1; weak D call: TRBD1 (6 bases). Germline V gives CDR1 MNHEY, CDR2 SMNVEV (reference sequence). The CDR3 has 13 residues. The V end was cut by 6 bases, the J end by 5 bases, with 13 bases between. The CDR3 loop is CASSATGLTEAFF. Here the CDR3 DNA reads TGTGCCAGCAGCGCTACAGGGCTTACTGAAGCTTTCTTT.

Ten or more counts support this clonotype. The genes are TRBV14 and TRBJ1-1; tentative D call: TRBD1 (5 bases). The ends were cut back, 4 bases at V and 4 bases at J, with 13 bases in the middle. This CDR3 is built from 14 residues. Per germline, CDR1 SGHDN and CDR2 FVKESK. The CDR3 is CASSRIGGGTEAFF. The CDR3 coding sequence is TGTGCCAGCAGCCGAATAGGTGGGGGCACTGAAGCTTTCTTT. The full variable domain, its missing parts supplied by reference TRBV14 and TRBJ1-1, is EAGVTQFPSHSVIEKGQTVTLRCDPISGHDNLYWYRRVMGKEIKFLLHFVKESKQDESGMPNNRFLAERTGGTYSTLKVQPAELEDSGVYFCASSRIGGGTEAFFGQGTRLTVV.